These 20 T cell receptor beta chains came from one sample sequenced in a study of T-cell reconstitution after alpha-beta-depleted transplantation in children. Molecular barcoding with unique molecular identifiers was used for the TCRbeta library. TCRdb fed the PCR reads into MiXCR, producing one record per CDR3 protein. The repertoire holds around 250,000 distinct CDR3 sequences, with just under 8.5% as singletons. This material consisted of PBMCs, mostly from graft donor cells, taken 180 days after TCRalphabeta/CD19-depleted stem cell transplant. Receptors originate from a male patient younger than 18 who had a stem cell transplant for acute lymphoblastic leukemia, so the T cells may come from the graft donor.

This clonotype was recorded many times. The rearrangement links TRBV7-8 to TRBJ1-4; 7 nucleotides line up with TRBD1. The CDR3 is 18 amino acids. Germline assignment: CDR1 SGHVS and CDR2 FQNEAQ. J lost 8 bases, V lost 5 bases, and 20 bases had no gene match. Written as DNA, the CDR3 is TGTGCCAGCAGCCAGGGAATAAAGGGACAGACTTTTAGGGAAAAACTGTTTTTT. Protein sequence: CASSQGIKGQTFREKLFF.

This clonotype showed up just a few times. J is TRBJ1-2 and V is TRBV4-3, with 7 bases identical to TRBD1. The CDR3 runs 19 residues. V trimming: 0 bases; J trimming: 2 bases; junction bases outside the gene matches: 15. CDR1 LGHNA and CDR2 YSLEER come from the germline V gene. The CDR3 is CASSQDQGVNPGANYGYTF. CDR3 in DNA: TGCGCCAGCAGCCAAGATCAGGGGGTCAACCCGGGGGCGAACTATGGCTACACCTTC.

This clonotype was seen many times. The rearrangement joins TRBV5-1 to TRBJ1-3; 9 bases align to TRBD1. The V gene's germline CDR1 is SGHRS and CDR2 YFSETQ. The V and J ends lost 4 bases and 5 bases, in that order; junction bases with no gene match: 7. There are 15 residues in the CDR3. For the CDR3, the DNA is TGCGCCAGCAGCCCGCCGACAGGGGGAAGAAACACCATATATTTT. It is translated as CASSPPTGGRNTIYF.

In this sample, this clonotype turned up many times. The V and J genes are TRBV28 and TRBJ1-5; 10 bases are shared with TRBD1. Germline V CDR1 and CDR2: MDHEN, SYDVKM. The CDR3 has 14 residues. V lost 7 bases, J lost 5 bases, and 5 bases stayed unmatched. DNA of the CDR3: TGTGCCAGCACCCTTGGGACAGGGGATCAGCCCCAGCATTTT. It is translated as CASTLGTGDQPQHF.

This clonotype occurred many times. The CDR3 here is CSATGQGETQYF. In DNA, the CDR3 is TGCAGTGCTACGGGACAGGGAGAGACCCAGTACTTC. The chain is built from TRBV20-1 and TRBJ2-5, with TRBD1 matching over 9 bases. This CDR3 comprises 12 residues. Germline assignment: CDR1 DFQATT and CDR2 SNEGSKA (reference sequence). The J segment lost 4 bases and the V segment lost 4 bases, leaving 1 base of the junction unmatched.

This clonotype was observed many times. V and J are TRBV20-1 and TRBJ1-2; D ambiguous. V gave up 4 bases and J gave up 4 bases, with 10 bases separating them. The V gene's germline CDR1 is DFQATT and CDR2 SNEGSKA (reference sequence). The CDR3 is 12 amino acids. CDR3 DNA: TGCAGTGCTATGCCCGGGTCCTATGGCTACACCTTC. Protein sequence: CSAMPGSYGYTF.

This clonotype was observed many times. V and J are TRBV6-5 and TRBJ2-5; possible D gene TRBD2, 6 bases. This CDR3 is built from 16 residues. Trimming left V 0 bases short and J 2 bases short, with 13 bases between. Germline-derived CDR1 and CDR2 are MNHEY and SVGAGI. CDR3 sequence (DNA): TGTGCCAGCAGTTACTCGATATGGGGGGTGCAAGAGACCCAGTACTTC. Its protein product is CASSYSIWGVQETQYF.

This clonotype was detected ten times or more. V gene TRBV5-1 combines with J gene TRBJ2-7; possibly TRBD1 for D (6 bases). The CDR3 covers 13 residues. V was cut by 4 bases and J by 3 bases, with 11 bases left in between. Germline V CDR1 and CDR2: SGHRS, YFSETQ. Here the CDR3 reads CASSTTGYYEQYF. DNA of the CDR3: TGCGCCAGCAGCACGACAGGATACTACGAGCAGTACTTC.

This clonotype was seen ten or more times. The gene calls are TRBV4-1 and TRBJ2-7, with unresolved D. CDR3 size: 15 residues. The ends were cut back, 0 bases at V and 0 bases at J, with 9 bases in the middle. In germline, CDR1 is MGHRA, CDR2 YSYEKL. The CDR3 spells CASSQDFGSSYEQYF. CDR3 nucleotides: TGCGCCAGCAGCCAAGATTTTGGCAGCTCCTACGAGCAGTACTTC.

Concerning this clonotype: A much larger clonotype is one base distant, so this may be a read error. This sequence joins TRBV4-1 and TRBJ2-5; TRBD1 aligns across 9 bases. Germline CDR1 and CDR2: MGHRA and YSYEKL. The V gene end was trimmed by 0 bases and the J gene end by 5 bases; junction bases not matched to a gene: 4. This CDR3 is built from 15 residues. The CDR3: CASSQEEQGAETQYF. CDR3 DNA sequence: TGCGCCAGCAGCCAAGAAGAACAGGGGGCCGAGACCCAGTACTTC.

Details on this clonotype: The junction does not match germline at one end; this may be a read error. The chain links TRBV13 to TRBJ1-2, with 7 bases aligning to TRBD1. From germline, CDR1 is PRHDT and CDR2 FYEKMQ (reference sequence). This CDR3 has 13 residues. CDR3 coding DNA: TGTCCCAGCAGTCCAGGGACAGTGTATGGCTACACCTTC. It is translated as CPSSPGTVYGYTF.

The table lists this clonotype with many counts. The chain is built from TRBV7-2 and TRBJ2-4, with D possibly being TRBD1 or TRBD2 (5 bases each). This CDR3 region has 14 residues. The germline gives CDR1 SGHTA, CDR2 FQGNSA. V was shortened by 3 bases and J by 5 bases, with 11 bases between the two germline ends. The CDR3 region has the DNA TGTGCCAGCAGCTTCTGGGGGTCCCAAAACATTCAGTACTTC. The encoded protein is CASSFWGSQNIQYF.

Many counts were recorded for this clonotype. The V and J genes are TRBV7-6 and TRBJ2-1; possibly TRBD2 for D (6 bases). Deletions cut 2 bases from V and 10 bases from J, with 18 bases between. The V gene's germline CDR1 is SGHVS and CDR2 FNYEAQ. This CDR3 has 15 residues. CDR3 coding DNA: TGTGCCAGCAGCTTAAACGGCGGGGCTCCCCTGGAGCAGTTCTTC. Its protein product is CASSLNGGAPLEQFF.

In its sample, this clonotype was seen a few times. The chain employs TRBV23-1 and TRBJ2-4; 11 nucleotides line up with TRBD1. TRBV23-1 counts as an open reading frame of uncertain function. The CDR3 is made up of 18 amino acids. After removal of 5 bases from V and 3 bases from J, the junction contained 12 bases not matched to a gene. The CDR3 loop is CASSSPRTGGLDKNIQYF. CDR3 nucleotides: TGCGCCAGCAGTTCCCCCCGGACAGGGGGCCTTGACAAAAACATTCAGTACTTC.

This clonotype has at least ten counts. The genes are TRBV7-6 and TRBJ1-2; D gene unclear. Trimming pared 2 bases from V and 1 base from J, leaving 8 bases between. The CDR3 consists of 14 residues. Germline CDR1 reads SGHVS; CDR2 reads FNYEAQ. CDR3 coding DNA: TGTGCCAGCAGCTTATCTCCGATTAACTATGGCTACACCTTC. Translating it yields CASSLSPINYGYTF.

This clonotype was recorded many times. The chain links TRBV12-3 or TRBV12-4 to TRBJ1-4; D is unresolved. The V gene lost 5 bases and the J gene lost 6 bases, with 19 bases spanning the gap. The CDR3 extends over 16 amino acids. CDR3 sequence (DNA): TGTGCCAGCAGTCCTTTAAATACCTGGGGTTATGAAAAACTGTTTTTT. As protein: CASSPLNTWGYEKLFF.

This clonotype was seen ten or more times. The V and J genes are TRBV7-8 and TRBJ1-1, with TRBD1 identical over 7 bases. The CDR3 is 13 amino acids. The germline V gene encodes CDR1 SGHVS and CDR2 FQNEAQ. J gave up 13 bases and V 0 bases, and 8 bases lay outside the gene matches. CDR3 sequence (DNA): TGTGCCAGCAGCTTAGCGGGGGACAGAGGGGATTTCTTT. This encodes CASSLAGDRGDFF.

This clonotype was seen ten or more times. This chain joins TRBV20-1 and TRBJ2-7; 11 bases match TRBD2. V was clipped by 4 bases and J by 3 bases; unmatched bases: 2. This CDR3 contains 13 residues. Germline loops: CDR1 DFQATT, CDR2 SNEGSKA (reference sequence). The CDR3 is CSATTSGNYEQYF. CDR3 DNA: TGCAGTGCTACGACTAGCGGGAACTACGAGCAGTACTTC.

This clonotype came up many times. This chain uses TRBV11-1 with TRBJ1-4; maybe TRBD1 (5 bases). The length of the CDR3 is 19 residues. The germline gives CDR1 SGHAT, CDR2 FQDESV (reference sequence). Trimming cost V 1 base and J 0 bases, with 18 bases left between them. The CDR3 DNA follows: TGTGCCAGCAGCTTAGTTCCAGGCGGGGGTATTGCAACTAATGAAAAACTGTTTTTT. As protein: CASSLVPGGGIATNEKLFF.

This clonotype was detected ten times or more. This CDR3 reads CASSARGRGNTGELFF. The CDR3 DNA is TGTGCCAGCAGCGCGAGAGGGAGGGGGAACACCGGGGAGCTGTTTTTT. The gene calls are TRBV9 and TRBJ2-2; 7 nucleotides agree with TRBD2. The CDR3 loop spans 16 amino acids. J gave up 1 base and V 3 bases, and 6 bases lay outside the gene matches. Germline assignment: CDR1 SGDLS and CDR2 YYNGEE.